The TCR beta chain under discussion was sequenced for a study of CD8+ T cells in alopecia areata. Notes on the study in general: Lesional scalp, notably in alopecia totalis/universalis, had clonality above that of normal scalp.

This CDR3 spans 15 amino acids. The V gene lost 5 bases and the J gene lost 8 bases, with 19 bases spanning the gap. The V gene's germline CDR1 is MNHNY and CDR2 SVGAGI (reference sequence). This clone occurred a few times. Its antigen is still unknown. cDNA prepared by RNA extraction and subsequent reverse transcription served as the template for sequencing. Repertoires were generated with immunoSEQ multiplex PCR, while TCRdb's copy carries only in-frame clones and drops some. This sample has 150,000 or so clones, with around 47% found just once. Sequencing was done on a sample of CD4+ T cells sorted from blood. The source of this sequence is a human donor with alopecia areata. This sequence joins TRBV6-6 and TRBJ2-1, with a weak D call TRBD2 (7 bases). The CDR3 protein is CASSQGGGGRDEQFF. The CDR3 DNA reads as TGTGCCAGCAGTCAGGGCGGGGGCGGAAGGGATGAGCAGTTCTTC.